Listed here are 22 T cell receptor beta chains from one sample, sequenced in a study of blood T cell repertoires in COVID-19. The protocol was immunoSEQ multiplex PCR, while the TCRdb copy is restricted to in-frame clones and leaves out a portion. The repertoire includes 52,000 or so clones, around 85% of them detected once, and 6.5% to 8.5% sits in the top ten. Material: peripheral blood. Source of these receptors: a woman aged 70-85 years with active COVID-19.

The chain recombines TRBV28 with TRBJ2-3, with 8 bases matching TRBD2. The CDR3 is made up of 16 amino acids. CDR1 MDHEN and CDR2 SYDVKM come from the germline V gene. V gave up 7 bases and J gave up 0 bases; unmatched junction bases: 9. This CDR3 reads CASTPGGARSTDTQYF. The CDR3, as DNA: TGTGCCAGCACCCCCGGGGGGGCGCGGAGCACAGATACGCAGTATTTT.

Here the CDR3 reads CASSSKQGSYGYTF. The CDR3 region has the DNA TGCGCCAGCAGCTCTAAACAGGGGAGCTATGGCTACACCTTC. The rearrangement joins TRBV5-1 to TRBJ1-2; 7 positions match TRBD1. The V and J ends lost 3 bases and 4 bases, in that order; junction bases with no gene match: 6. The CDR3 has 14 amino acids. Germline V lookup: CDR1 SGHRS, CDR2 YFSETQ.

The genes are TRBV10-3 and TRBJ1-2, with D possibly matching TRBD1 (5 bases). The germline V gene encodes CDR1 ENHRY and CDR2 SYGVKD. The CDR3 is 15 residues long. V gave up 8 bases and J gave up 2 bases, with 18 bases separating them. In nucleotides, the CDR3 is TGTGCCATCGCTACAACGGCCCAGGGAAACTATGGCTACACCTTC. Amino acids: CAIATTAQGNYGYTF.

The genes are TRBV5-1 and TRBJ2-7; D not resolved. The CDR3 contains 13 residues. CDR1 is SGHRS and CDR2 is YFSETQ in the germline V gene. Trimming left V 5 bases short and J 0 bases short, with 9 bases between. Written as DNA, the CDR3 is TGCGCCAGCAGACCCAGCGTCTCCTACGAGCAGTACTTC. Translating it yields CASRPSVSYEQYF.

The chain links TRBV6-6 to TRBJ2-7, with 9 bases identical to TRBD2. The CDR3 has 14 amino acids. Germline assignment: CDR1 MNHNY and CDR2 SVGAGI (reference sequence). V was clipped by 7 bases and J by 3 bases; unmatched bases: 7. The CDR3 here is CASNPAGGVYEQYF. The CDR3 DNA reads TGTGCCAGCAACCCAGCGGGAGGTGTCTACGAGCAGTACTTC.

This chain uses TRBV5-1 with TRBJ1-1; D unclear. This CDR3 spans 13 amino acids. The germline CDR1 and CDR2 sequences are SGHRS and YFSETQ. Trimming removed 3 bases at V and 8 bases at J, with 14 bases between. CDR3 DNA sequence: TGCGCCAGCAGCTCGGGCAGGAGGTCAGAAGCTTTCTTT. This translates into CASSSGRRSEAFF.

The chain couples TRBV27 to TRBJ2-7; 7 nucleotides line up with TRBD1. Germline V gene lookup returns CDR1 MNHEY and CDR2 SMNVEV (reference sequence). V gave up 1 base and J gave up 7 bases; unmatched junction bases: 13. This CDR3 region has 16 residues. This CDR3 reads CASSLWAGPQGEEQYF. The CDR3 DNA reads as TGTGCCAGCAGTTTATGGGCCGGGCCTCAGGGGGAAGAGCAGTACTTC.

A word on this clone: An end of the junction differs from the germline gene, which may be a read error. The rearrangement links TRBV28 to TRBJ2-7; TRBD1 agrees at 8 bases. Germline CDR1 reads MDHEN; CDR2 reads SYDVKM. This CDR3 is built from 14 residues. The CDR3 loop reads CASSLSGGSHEQYF. CDR3 coding DNA: TGTGCCAGCAGTTTATCAGGGGGCTCCCACGAGCAGTACTTC.

The chain joins TRBV27 to TRBJ2-7, with D perhaps matching TRBD2 (5 bases). Trimming cost V 4 bases and J 5 bases, with 21 bases left between them. This CDR3 region has 16 residues. Germline V gene data show CDR1 as MNHEY and CDR2 as SMNVEV (reference sequence). Here the CDR3 reads CASSSLIQKMTNEQYF. For the CDR3, the DNA is TGTGCCAGCAGTTCATTGATACAGAAAATGACTAACGAGCAGTACTTC.

In its sample, this clone was seen a few times. The CDR3, as DNA: TGTGCCAGCAGCCCAGGACTAGCGGGAGCTGGGGATACGCAGTATTTT. This translates into CASSPGLAGAGDTQYF. The chain carries TRBV5-4 and TRBJ2-3, with 13 bases that match TRBD2. The length of the CDR3 is 16 residues. CDR1 and CDR2 from the germline V gene are SGHNT and YYREEE (reference sequence). V lost 4 bases and J lost 6; bases outside the gene matches: 8.

The V gene is TRBV2, the J gene TRBJ2-7, with 9 bases that match TRBD2. The CDR3 covers 18 residues. Germline loops: CDR1 SNHLY, CDR2 FYNNEI. The trim removed 2 bases at V and 5 bases at J, leaving 16 bases unmatched. In DNA form, the CDR3 reads TGTGCCAGCAGTGAAAATTCAGGGCTAGCGGGGATTAATGACGAGCAGTACTTC. It encodes CASSENSGLAGINDEQYF.

J is TRBJ2-7 and V is TRBV28; 7 bases fit TRBD1. The CDR3 loop spans 13 amino acids. Germline CDR1 is MDHEN and CDR2 is SYDVKM. Trimming removed 6 bases from V and 5 bases from J; junction bases left unmatched: 7. CDR3 amino acids: CASSPIDRDEQYF. The CDR3 DNA sequence: TGTGCCAGCAGCCCCATCGACAGGGACGAGCAGTACTTC.

This chain links TRBV28 with TRBJ1-3, with 9 nucleotides matching TRBD1. J gave up 2 bases and V 4 bases, and 6 bases lay outside the gene matches. The CDR3 runs to 16 residues. Germline lookup yields CDR1 MDHEN and CDR2 SYDVKM. The CDR3 spells CASSWGQGRTGNTIYF. CDR3 nucleotide sequence: TGTGCCAGCAGTTGGGGACAGGGTAGGACTGGAAACACCATATATTTT.

The V and J genes are TRBV3-1 (or the pseudogene TRBV3-2) and TRBJ1-1, with a possible D match to TRBD1 (6 bases). The CDR3 has 17 residues. Germline-derived CDR1 and CDR2 are LGHDT and YNNKEL (reference sequence). Trimming left V 1 base short and J 0 bases short, with 15 bases between. CDR3 in amino acids: CASSQAPTGALNTEAFF. CDR3 DNA: TGTGCCAGCAGCCAAGCCCCGACAGGAGCCCTGAACACTGAAGCTTTCTTT.

The chain employs TRBV18 and TRBJ2-6; D is possibly TRBD1 (6 bases). Trimming left V 3 bases short and J 0 bases short, with 15 bases between. Germline V gives CDR1 KGHSH, CDR2 LQKENI. The CDR3 contains 18 residues. The CDR3 nucleotides are TGTGCCAGCTCACCGACAGGTGAAATGAGCTCTGGGGCCAACGTCCTGACTTTC. Amino acids: CASSPTGEMSSGANVLTF.

The chain employs TRBV19 and TRBJ2-4, with 9 positions matching TRBD2. Looked up from germline, CDR1 is LNHDA and CDR2 is SQIVND (reference sequence). Losses at the gene ends were 6 bases for V and 7 bases for J; bases not matched to a gene: 10. This CDR3 contains 15 residues. CDR3 sequence: CASRDVSGSGNIQYF. CDR3 sequence (DNA): TGTGCCAGTAGGGACGTTAGCGGGAGTGGGAACATTCAGTACTTC.

This chain joins TRBV6-5 and TRBJ1-2; unclear D gene. The CDR3 length is 12 residues. CDR1 is MNHEY, CDR2 SVGAGI, per germline. The V end was cut by 7 bases, the J end by 8 bases, with 14 bases between. CDR3 DNA: TGTGCCAGCACCCAGGAGGCGCGGGGCTACACCTTC. Its translation: CASTQEARGYTF.

V is TRBV6-6 and J is TRBJ2-1, with a possible D match to TRBD2 (6 bases). The CDR3 spans 13 residues. The ends were cut back, 8 bases at V and 8 bases at J, with 16 bases in the middle. The V gene's germline CDR1 is MNHNY and CDR2 SVGAGI (reference sequence). CDR3 residues: CASRSGGLDEQFF. The CDR3 nucleotides are TGTGCCAGCCGGTCCGGGGGACTGGATGAGCAGTTCTTC.

CDR3 bases: TGTGCCAGCAGTCAAGGGACACCAAGGGGCTACACCTTC. Protein product: CASSQGTPRGYTF. V usage is TRBV12-3 or TRBV12-4 and J usage is TRBJ1-2, with D possibly matching TRBD1 (6 bases). V gave up 5 bases and J gave up 8 bases, with 15 bases separating them. The CDR3 extends over 13 amino acids.

The CDR3 is CASSDNRNTDTQYF. The CDR3, as DNA: TGTGCCAGCAGTGATAACAGGAACACAGATACGCAGTATTTT. The chain carries TRBV2 and TRBJ2-3; D is possibly TRBD1 (5 bases). The V and J ends lost 3 bases and 2 bases respectively, with 9 bases between them. The CDR3 spans 14 residues. Per the germline V gene, CDR1 is SNHLY and CDR2 is FYNNEI.

The chain recombines TRBV9 with TRBJ1-1; D may be TRBD1 (6 bases). Trimming removed 0 bases at V and 4 bases at J, with 10 bases between. CDR1 SGDLS and CDR2 YYNGEE come from the germline V gene. The CDR3 is made up of 14 amino acids. CDR3 protein: CASSVAGGITEAFF. The CDR3 DNA reads as TGTGCCAGCAGCGTAGCGGGGGGCATCACTGAAGCTTTCTTT.

The V call is TRBV25-1, the J call TRBJ2-3; TRBD2 agrees at 8 bases. From germline, CDR1 is MGHDK and CDR2 SYGVNS. Trimming cost V 3 bases and J 3 bases; bases outside gene matches: 11. The CDR3 has 17 amino acids. CDR3 sequence (DNA): TGTGCCAGCAGTGACGGTAGCGGGATTGGGTTGACAGATACGCAGTATTTT. Encoded protein: CASSDGSGIGLTDTQYF.